This TCR beta chain stems from a study of T-cell memory formation after mild COVID-19. Findings of the study overall: Day 15 to 85 contractors were CD4/CD8 balanced; later expanders leaned CD4+. Pre-infection memory contained some responding clones, which suggested that cross-reactive memory had joined.

This clonotype has ten or more counts. Its antigen is as yet unknown. Deletions cut 0 bases from V and 4 bases from J, with 14 bases between. Germline V gene data show CDR1 as SGHKS and CDR2 as YYEKEE (reference sequence). CDR3 length: 15 residues. TCRdb recomputed calls from the 5' RACE reads with MiXCR, one row per CDR3 protein. Among tens of thousands of distinct CDR3 sequences listed, over 6.5% were seen once. The chain joins TRBV5-5 to TRBJ2-7; perhaps TRBD1 as D (6 bases). This sequence was found in a man aged 18 to 29 who had mild COVID-19 (a few samples of this study predate the infection). Cell type and time point are not known. Source material: PBMCs or a T cell subset sorted from them (not recorded which). The CDR3 loop reads CASSLEAQGRYEQYF. CDR3 nucleotides: TGTGCCAGCAGCTTGGAGGCCCAGGGGCGGTACGAGCAGTACTTC. Full variable domain (remainder filled in from reference TRBV5-5 and TRBJ2-7): DAGVTQSPTHLIKTRGQQVTLRCSPISGHKSVSWYQQVLGQGPQFIFQYYEKEERGRGNFPDRFSARQFPNYSSELNVNALLLGDSALYLCASSLEAQGRYEQYFGPGTRLTVT.